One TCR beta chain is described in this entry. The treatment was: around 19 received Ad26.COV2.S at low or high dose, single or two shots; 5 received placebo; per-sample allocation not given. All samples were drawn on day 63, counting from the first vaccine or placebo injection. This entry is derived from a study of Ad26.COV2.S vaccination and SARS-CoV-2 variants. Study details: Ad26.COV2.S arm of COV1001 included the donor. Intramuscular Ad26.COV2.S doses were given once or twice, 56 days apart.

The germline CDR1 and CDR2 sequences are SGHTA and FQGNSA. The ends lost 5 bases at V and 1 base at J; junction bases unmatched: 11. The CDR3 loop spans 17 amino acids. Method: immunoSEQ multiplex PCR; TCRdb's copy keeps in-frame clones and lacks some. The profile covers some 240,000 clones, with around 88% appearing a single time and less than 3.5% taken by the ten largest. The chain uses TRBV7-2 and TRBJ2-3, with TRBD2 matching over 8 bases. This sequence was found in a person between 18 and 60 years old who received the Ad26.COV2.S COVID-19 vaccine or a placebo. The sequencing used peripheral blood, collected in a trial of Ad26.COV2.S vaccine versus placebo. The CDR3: CASSPGRGGGRTDTQYF. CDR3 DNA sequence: TGTGCCAGCAGCCCGGGAAGGGGCGGGGGGCGCACAGATACGCAGTATTTT.